Listed below are T cell receptor beta chains from one sample, sequenced in a study of early T cells in non-severe SARS-CoV-2 infection. TCRdb redid the calling of the 5' RACE reads with MiXCR, one entry per CDR3 protein. This table holds some 50,000 distinct CDR3 sequences, about 10% found once. Sample: whole blood. Every receptor here comes from an adult who was a healthcare worker with PCR-confirmed SARS-CoV-2 infection or an uninfected control (not recorded which). Each CDR3 is given with its conserved first and last residue. D genes are given only for firm matches. Clone size, where shown, is once, few, many, or a class for clones that have expanded.

d_call	clone_size	v_call	j_call	cdr3_aa	cdr3_nt
TRBD2	-	TRBV7-2	TRBJ2-7	CASSLGLAGARYEQYF	TGTGCCAGCAGCTTAGGACTAGCGGGGGCCCGTTACGAGCAGTACTTC
-	-	TRBV7-9	TRBJ1-1	CASSLVENTEAFF	TGTGCCAGCAGCTTAGTGGAGAACACTGAAGCTTTCTTT
-	-	TRBV7-3	TRBJ2-2	CASSIDAGELFF	TGTGCCAGCAGCATAGATGCCGGGGAGCTGTTTTTT
-	many	TRBV20-1	TRBJ1-1	CSFIRGLNTEAFF	TGCAGTTTTATAAGGGGCTTGAACACTGAAGCTTTCTTT
-	-	TRBV12-3/TRBV12-4	TRBJ2-3	CASSSIDTDTQYF	TGTGCCAGCAGTTCCATCGACACAGATACGCAGTATTTT
-	-	TRBV4-1	TRBJ1-4	CASSQPDQQKLFF	TGCGCCAGCAGCCAACCGGACCAACAAAAACTGTTTTTT
-	-	TRBV20-1	TRBJ1-2	CSGAELFYGYTF	TGCAGTGGCGCCGAGCTTTTCTATGGCTACACCTTC
-	-	TRBV19	TRBJ2-7	CASSMRLGAYEQYF	TGTGCCAGTAGTATGAGACTAGGGGCCTACGAGCAGTACTTC
-	-	TRBV29-1	TRBJ1-2	CSVKTGNYGYTF	TGCAGCGTTAAGACAGGAAACTATGGCTACACCTTC
-	once	TRBV6-5	TRBJ2-7	CASSYSSGLGDNEQYF	TGTGCCAGCAGTTACTCGTCGGGGTTGGGGGACAACGAGCAGTACTTC
TRBD1	many	TRBV29-1	TRBJ1-2	CSVEADREPYGYTF	TGCAGCGTTGAAGCTGACAGGGAACCGTATGGCTACACCTTC
-	few	TRBV5-1	TRBJ2-5	CASSLGSSGLAETQYF	TGCGCCAGCAGCTTGGGTTCCAGCGGGCTCGCAGAGACCCAGTACTTC
-	few	TRBV27	TRBJ1-1	CASRRIGEEAFF	TGTGCCAGCAGAAGGATTGGGGAAGAAGCTTTCTTT
-	few	TRBV6-6	TRBJ1-2	CASSYSQSNYGYTF	TGTGCCAGCAGTTACTCCCAATCGAACTATGGCTACACCTTC
TRBD2	many	TRBV11-2	TRBJ2-7	CASSLIRTSGSYEQYF	TGTGCCAGCAGCTTGATCCGGACTAGCGGCTCCTACGAGCAGTACTTC
-	-	TRBV7-2	TRBJ2-5	CASSFVTFPHETQYF	TGTGCCAGCAGCTTTGTTACATTTCCCCACGAGACCCAGTACTTC
-	many	TRBV27	TRBJ2-7	CASSLEGASYEQYF	TGTGCCAGCAGTTTGGAGGGGGCCTCCTACGAGCAGTACTTC
TRBD1	many	TRBV7-8	TRBJ1-1	CASSLRGTGGYVTEAFF	TGTGCCAGCAGCTTAAGGGGAACAGGGGGCTATGTCACTGAAGCTTTCTTT
-	many	TRBV29-1	TRBJ2-2	CSGRKGVGELFF	TGCAGCGGGAGAAAGGGGGTCGGGGAGCTGTTTTTT
TRBD2	many	TRBV29-1	TRBJ2-3	CSVDGLAGGGDTQYF	TGCAGCGTTGACGGGCTAGCGGGAGGAGGAGATACGCAGTATTTT
TRBD2	-	TRBV3-1	TRBJ2-1	CASSRLSGGAYYNEQFF	TGTGCCAGCAGCCGCCTGAGCGGGGGGGCCTATTACAATGAGCAGTTCTTC
-	many	TRBV6-1	TRBJ2-3	CASSEPLAADTQYF	TGTGCCAGCAGTGAACCCTTAGCGGCAGATACGCAGTATTTT
-	many	TRBV5-1	TRBJ1-2	CASSEQPNYGYTF	TGCGCCAGCAGCGAGCAGCCTAACTATGGCTACACCTTC
-	many	TRBV7-3	TRBJ2-1	CASSSIRPGVGDEQFF	TGTGCCAGCAGCTCTATACGCCCGGGAGTCGGGGATGAGCAGTTCTTC
TRBD1	many	TRBV12-3/TRBV12-4	TRBJ2-1	CAIAGTGERALHYNEQFF	TGTGCCATCGCCGGGACAGGGGAGCGGGCCCTTCATTACAATGAGCAGTTCTTC
-	many	TRBV4-2	TRBJ1-1	CASSQVHLNTEAFF	TGTGCCAGCAGCCAAGTGCACCTGAACACTGAAGCTTTCTTT
-	-	TRBV11-2	TRBJ1-1	CASSSHGGLNTEAFF	TGTGCCAGCAGCTCCCACGGGGGTCTGAACACTGAAGCTTTCTTT
-	many	TRBV12-3/TRBV12-4	TRBJ2-2	CASSTQGLSNTGELFF	TGTGCCAGCAGCACACAGGGATTATCGAACACCGGGGAGCTGTTTTTT
TRBD2	-	TRBV6-5	TRBJ2-3	CASSQRGGLGGSTDTQYF	TGTGCCAGCAGCCAACGGGGGGGCCTTGGCGGCAGCACAGATACGCAGTATTTT
-	many	TRBV6-6	TRBJ2-1	CASTVGESWEQFF	TGTGCCAGCACCGTCGGCGAGAGCTGGGAGCAGTTCTTC
TRBD2	-	TRBV7-9	TRBJ2-1	CASSPGLAFYNEQFF	TGTGCCAGCAGCCCGGGACTAGCGTTCTACAATGAGCAGTTCTTC
-	-	TRBV7-6	TRBJ2-7	CASSLGRAGEQYF	TGTGCCAGCAGCTTAGGGAGGGCGGGCGAGCAGTACTTC
-	-	TRBV4-1	TRBJ1-4	CASSQGPGKLFF	TGCGCCAGCAGCCAGGGGCCTGGAAAACTGTTTTTT
-	-	TRBV11-2	TRBJ2-7	CASSLDKGLTYEQYF	TGTGCCAGCAGCTTAGATAAGGGATTAACCTACGAGCAGTACTTC
TRBD2	few	TRBV11-2	TRBJ2-2	CASSLRLAGVTGELFF	TGTGCCAGCAGCTTAAGACTAGCGGGAGTCACCGGGGAGCTGTTTTTT
-	-	TRBV5-1	TRBJ1-1	CASSLARQAAEAFF	TGCGCCAGCAGCTTGGCCAGACAGGCGGCTGAAGCTTTCTTT
-	many	TRBV5-1	TRBJ2-3	CASSKPATSTDTQYF	TGCGCCAGCAGCAAGCCCGCGACTAGCACAGATACGCAGTATTTT
TRBD2	-	TRBV5-4	TRBJ2-7	CASSWAGTSDPYEQYF	TGTGCCAGCAGCTGGGCCGGGACTAGCGACCCCTACGAGCAGTACTTC
-	-	TRBV6-2/TRBV6-3	TRBJ1-4	CASSTGTGEKLFF	TGTGCCAGCAGTACCGGGACGGGCGAAAAACTGTTTTTT
-	many	TRBV7-9	TRBJ1-2	CASSLGQGRYTF	TGTGCCAGCAGCTTGGGACAAGGTCGCTACACCTTC
-	many	TRBV3-1	TRBJ2-7	CASSQGPWSGSYEQYF	TGTGCCAGCAGCCAAGGGCCCTGGTCAGGGTCTTACGAGCAGTACTTC
-	many	TRBV3-1	TRBJ1-4	CASSPPRRGEKLFF	TGTGCCAGCAGCCCACCTCGGAGGGGAGAAAAACTGTTTTTT
-	many	TRBV6-1	TRBJ1-5	CASNVRTHSNQPQHF	TGTGCCAGCAATGTCAGGACCCATAGCAATCAGCCCCAGCATTTT
TRBD2	few	TRBV30	TRBJ2-3	CAWSEFWEGTQYF	TGTGCCTGGAGTGAATTTTGGGAGGGTACGCAGTATTTT
TRBD1	-	TRBV6-2/TRBV6-3	TRBJ1-1	CASSNRGRNTEAFF	TGTGCCAGCAGTAACAGGGGACGGAACACTGAAGCTTTCTTT
TRBD1	few	TRBV5-1	TRBJ2-4	CASTLGQGVDKNIQYF	TGCGCCAGCACCCTCGGACAGGGGGTTGACAAAAACATTCAGTACTTC
TRBD2	-	TRBV20-1	TRBJ2-7	CSAREYVSGTYEQYF	TGCAGTGCTAGAGAGTATGTTAGCGGGACCTACGAGCAGTACTTC
TRBD1	few	TRBV12-3/TRBV12-4	TRBJ2-2	CASSFSSGQGNTGELFF	TGTGCCAGCAGTTTTTCTTCGGGACAGGGGAACACCGGGGAGCTGTTTTTT